The 3 T cell receptor beta chains presented below share a single source sample, sequenced in a study of blood T cell repertoires in COVID-19 (dated by TCRdb to about 2020). The method behind the library was the immunoSEQ multiplex PCR assay. In its TCRdb copy, this immuneACCESS table keeps in-frame sequences only and misses some clones. Where compared with another copy, unresolved V genes explain less than half of these, and the others have no known cause. The sample contains roughly 140,000 clones, more than 75% of them found a single time. In total, the top ten clones hold 13% of the sample. The sample comprised peripheral blood. These TCRs come from a man in his sixties with active or convalescent COVID-19.

The gene calls are TRBV5-1 and TRBJ1-6; D is unresolved. CDR1 and CDR2 from the germline V gene are SGHRS and YFSETQ. Trimming removed 1 base from V and 5 bases from J, with 13 bases in between. This CDR3 region has 16 residues. CDR3 in amino acids: CASSLSLPGNNSPLHF. The CDR3 DNA reads TGCGCCAGCAGCTTGAGTCTCCCGGGGAATAATTCACCCCTCCACTTT.

V and J are TRBV25-1 and TRBJ2-5, with D possibly matching TRBD1 (5 bases). The V gene's germline CDR1 is MGHDK and CDR2 SYGVNS. The CDR3 is 15 residues long. The ends were cut back, 5 bases at V and 1 base at J, with 14 bases in the middle. CDR3 protein: CASSRQGLFQETQYF. In nucleotides, the CDR3 is TGTGCCAGCAGTAGGCAGGGTCTTTTCCAAGAGACCCAGTACTTC.

A single count supports this clone. V gene TRBV28 combines with J gene TRBJ2-7; 14 positions match TRBD2. There are 16 residues in the CDR3. Germline V gives CDR1 MDHEN, CDR2 SYDVKM. Trimming removed 7 bases from V and 6 bases from J; junction bases left unmatched: 11. In nucleotides, the CDR3 is TGTGCCAGCACCGGGACTAGCGGGAGAATTTTCCCCGAGCAGTACTTC. It codes for CASTGTSGRIFPEQYF.